Below, 17 T cell receptor beta chains from the same sample are listed, as sequenced in a study of T cell responses to AZD1222 COVID-19 vaccine. Using immunoSEQ multiplex PCR, the repertoire was profiled, and TCRdb retains in-frame clones only, with some absent. The sample shows about 45,000 clones, 80% to 90% of them seen only once. Source: peripheral blood, taken 28 days after the second AZD1222 dose. The receptors derive from an adult who received the AZD1222 COVID-19 vaccine.

In this sample, this clone turned up once. This chain joins TRBV27 and TRBJ1-2; 9 bases are a match to TRBD1. CDR3 length: 13 residues. The V segment lost 5 bases and the J segment 8 bases; nucleotides outside the gene matches: 6. Germline values: CDR1 MNHEY, CDR2 SMNVEV (reference sequence). The CDR3, as DNA: TGTGCCAGCAGTAAACAGGGGGCTGGAGGCTACACCTTC. This sequence encodes CASSKQGAGGYTF.

The chain recombines TRBV5-4 with TRBJ2-1; 8 bases match TRBD1. V gave up 4 bases and J gave up 4 bases; unmatched junction bases: 7. Germline loops: CDR1 SGHNT, CDR2 YYREEE (reference sequence). The CDR3 consists of 15 residues. The CDR3 nucleotides are TGTGCCAGCAGCAAGACAGGGGATTGGTACAATGAGCAGTTCTTC. Translation gives CASSKTGDWYNEQFF. The full variable domain, its missing parts supplied by reference TRBV5-4 and TRBJ2-1, is ETGVTQSPTHLIKTRGQQVTLRCSSQSGHNTVSWYQQALGQGPQFIFQYYREEENGRGNFPPRFSGLQFPNYSSELNVNALELDDSALYLCASSKTGDWYNEQFFGPGTRLTVL.

As DNA, the CDR3 is TGTGCCAGCAGTCCTCGGACAGGGGGCAATCAGCCCCAGCATTTT. Its translation is CASSPRTGGNQPQHF. The chain combines TRBV2 with TRBJ1-5; 9 bases agree with TRBD1. J lost 2 bases, V lost 5 bases, and 4 bases had no gene match. Per the germline V gene, CDR1 is SNHLY and CDR2 is FYNNEI. This CDR3 contains 15 residues.

V gene TRBV27 combines with J gene TRBJ2-7; D gene ambiguous. The CDR3 has 13 amino acids. V was cut by 2 bases and J by 5 bases, with 10 bases left in between. Germline loops: CDR1 MNHEY, CDR2 SMNVEV (reference sequence). CDR3: CASSLGRPHEQYF. The CDR3 DNA sequence: TGTGCCAGCAGTTTAGGAAGGCCCCACGAGCAGTACTTC.

The chain couples TRBV7-2 to TRBJ1-2, with 7 bases that match TRBD1. Losses at the gene ends were 0 bases for V and 4 bases for J; bases not matched to a gene: 5. Germline V gives CDR1 SGHTA, CDR2 FQGNSA. This CDR3 has 15 residues. CDR3 amino acids: CASSLAEGAVYGYTF. The CDR3 DNA sequence: TGTGCCAGCAGCTTAGCTGAGGGGGCTGTCTATGGCTACACCTTC.

The V gene is TRBV3-1 (or the pseudogene TRBV3-2), the J gene TRBJ2-5, with D hard to call. Per germline, CDR1 LGHDT and CDR2 YNNKEL (reference sequence). The CDR3 loop spans 12 amino acids. V dropped 0 bases and J dropped 6 bases, with 5 bases sitting between them. Here the CDR3 DNA reads TGTGCCAGCAGCCAAGAAGGAAAGACCCAGTACTTC. It yields the protein CASSQEGKTQYF.

This chain joins TRBV5-5 and TRBJ1-5; the D gene is possibly TRBD1 (5 bases). V lost 4 bases to trimming and J lost 3 bases, with 14 bases between them. Germline values: CDR1 SGHKS, CDR2 YYEKEE (reference sequence). CDR3 length equals 15 residues. The CDR3 protein is CASSTSGTVNQPQHF. CDR3 in DNA: TGTGCCAGCAGCACGAGTGGGACTGTCAATCAGCCCCAGCATTTT.

The chain combines TRBV10-1 with TRBJ2-5; D unclear. Trimming stripped 6 bases from V and 1 base from J, with 15 bases between. Germline CDR1 WNHNN, CDR2 SYGVQD (reference sequence). This CDR3 spans 15 amino acids. The chain's CDR3 is CASRVPRKSQETQYF. The CDR3, as DNA: TGCGCCAGCAGGGTACCTCGGAAGTCCCAAGAGACCCAGTACTTC.

DNA of the CDR3: TGTGCCAGCAGCTTAGAAGCGGGAGGGCCTTATGAGCAGTTCTTC. This codes for CASSLEAGGPYEQFF. The chain links TRBV7-8 to TRBJ2-1, with 10 nucleotides matching TRBD2. Looked up from germline, CDR1 is SGHVS and CDR2 is FQNEAQ. Trimming at V came to 1 base and at J to 8 bases, leaving 5 bases not matched to a gene. The CDR3 covers 15 residues.

This clone came up a few times. DNA for the CDR3: TGCGCCAGCAGCCAGGGGGGGGTTGGTGCAACTAATGAAAAACTGTTTTTT. This sequence encodes CASSQGGVGATNEKLFF. The chain has TRBV4-3 and TRBJ1-4; D might be TRBD1 (5 bases). The CDR3 runs 17 residues. In germline, CDR1 is LGHNA, CDR2 YSLEER. The V end lost 3 bases, the J end lost 0 bases, and 14 bases lay between the germline ends.

The CDR3 DNA follows: TGTGCCAGCAGTTCAACAGGGACCGGGGTAACTGAAGCTTTCTTT. Translated, it gives CASSSTGTGVTEAFF. The chain combines TRBV28 with TRBJ1-1; D may be TRBD1 (6 bases). The CDR3 extends over 15 amino acids. Germline CDR1 and CDR2: MDHEN and SYDVKM. The ends were cut back, 4 bases at V and 5 bases at J, with 17 bases in the middle.

The chain employs TRBV6-5 and TRBJ2-7; 7 nucleotides match TRBD1. V was pared by 6 bases and J by 3 bases, with 11 bases of the junction left unmatched. Germline assignment: CDR1 MNHEY and CDR2 SVGAGI. This CDR3 has 15 amino acids. For the CDR3, the DNA is TGTGCCAGCAGGGACCCGGGACAGAGCCACTACGAGCAGTACTTC. Its translation is CASRDPGQSHYEQYF.

This chain links TRBV7-9 with TRBJ1-2; no definite D call. Germline V gene sequence: CDR1 SEHNR, CDR2 FQNEAQ (reference sequence). The CDR3 runs 14 residues. The germline V and J ends were trimmed by 4 bases and 5 bases, with 14 bases remaining between them. CDR3 in DNA: TGTGCCAGCAGCTCTCTGGAGGGATTTTATGGCTACACCTTC. Protein sequence: CASSSLEGFYGYTF.

This rearrangement joins TRBV2 to TRBJ1-2; D may be TRBD1 (6 bases). CDR1 and CDR2 from the germline V gene are SNHLY and FYNNEI. This CDR3 comprises 15 residues. V was cut by 6 bases and J by 8 bases, with 22 bases left in between. The CDR3 region has the DNA TGTGCCAGCAGCGTAATCCCCCAGGGGCAGTGGGGCTACACCTTC. This translates into CASSVIPQGQWGYTF.

This chain uses TRBV19 with TRBJ2-1; 8 bases are shared with TRBD2. The germline V gene has CDR1 LNHDA and CDR2 SQIVND (reference sequence). J lost 10 bases, V lost 1 base, and 12 bases had no gene match. The CDR3 has 16 residues. Here the CDR3 reads CASSIAVGGLAGEQFF. The CDR3, as DNA: TGTGCCAGTAGTATAGCCGTCGGAGGACTAGCAGGCGAGCAGTTCTTC.

The chain couples TRBV7-9 to TRBJ2-7; 10 positions match TRBD2. Germline V gene sequence: CDR1 SEHNR, CDR2 FQNEAQ (reference sequence). The CDR3 contains 13 residues. J lost 7 bases, V lost 6 bases, and 6 bases had no gene match. The CDR3 DNA reads TGTGCCAGCAGGGCTACTAGCGGGATTGAGCAGTACTTC. Its translation: CASRATSGIEQYF. Full variable domain (remainder filled in from reference TRBV7-9 and TRBJ2-7): DTGVSQNPRHKITKRGQNVTFRCDPISEHNRLYWYRQTLGQGPEFLTYFQNEAQLEKSRLLSDRFSAERPKGSFSTLEIQRTEQGDSAMYLCASRATSGIEQYFGPGTRLTVT.

The chain has TRBV5-1 and TRBJ1-1; a weak D match, TRBD1 (6 bases). CDR1 SGHRS and CDR2 YFSETQ come from the germline V gene. The CDR3 is made up of 15 amino acids. Trimming cost V 4 bases and J 3 bases, with 16 bases left between them. The CDR3 here is CASSITGTPDTEAFF. The CDR3 nucleotides read TGCGCCAGCAGCATAACAGGGACGCCGGACACTGAAGCTTTCTTT.